The 23 T cell receptor beta chains in this list originate from one sample, sequenced in a study of OX40 agonist ivuxolimab in advanced cancers. TCRdb's table, derived via immunoSEQ multiplex PCR, lists solely in-frame clones and lacks some. This table holds roughly 70,000 clones, around 85% found once. The material was CD4+ or CD8+ T cells sorted from blood, obtained in a trial of the OX40 agonist ivuxolimab. The source of these receptors is an adult with an advanced solid tumor such as melanoma, head and neck, liver or kidney cancer.

The genes are TRBV5-1 and TRBJ2-3; D might be TRBD2 (6 bases). Trimming took 2 bases from V and 3 from J, leaving 7 bases between them. The CDR3 has 13 residues. Germline V gene data show CDR1 as SGHRS and CDR2 as YFSETQ. CDR3 in amino acids: CASSFRETDTQYF. The CDR3 bases are TGCGCCAGCAGCTTCCGGGAGACAGATACGCAGTATTTT.

The CDR3 bases are TGTGCCAGCAGCTTGGATGGGACAGGGATCTACAATGAGCAGTTCTTC. As protein: CASSLDGTGIYNEQFF. The chain carries TRBV5-5 and TRBJ2-1; the match to TRBD1 covers 9 bases. Germline assignment: CDR1 SGHKS and CDR2 YYEKEE (reference sequence). The V and J ends lost 0 bases and 3 bases, in that order; junction bases with no gene match: 4. The CDR3 length is 16 residues.

DNA of the CDR3: TGTGCCAGCAGCGTAGACTCGAGCACTGAAGCTTTCTTT. It translates to CASSVDSSTEAFF. The chain joins TRBV9 to TRBJ1-1; D is uncertain. The CDR3 has 13 amino acids. V gave up 0 bases and J gave up 4 bases, with 7 bases separating them. The germline CDR1 and CDR2 sequences are SGDLS and YYNGEE.

The chain recombines TRBV19 with TRBJ1-4; TRBD1 is a possible D gene (5 bases). CDR1 is LNHDA and CDR2 is SQIVND in the germline V gene (reference sequence). The CDR3 has 14 amino acids. With 3 bases removed from V and 4 bases from J, the gap between germline ends came to 9 bases. In nucleotides, the CDR3 is TGTGCCAGTAGTATGAAGGGGCTTAATGAAAAACTGTTTTTT. Residues: CASSMKGLNEKLFF.

The chain links TRBV7-8 to TRBJ1-5; 8 bases map to TRBD1. Germline-derived CDR1 and CDR2 are SGHVS and FQNEAQ. V shed 5 bases and J 4 bases; nucleotides not matched to a gene: 4. CDR3 length equals 14 residues. CDR3 DNA sequence: TGTGCCAGCAGCCGACAGGGGTCGAATCAGCCCCAGCATTTT. The encoded protein is CASSRQGSNQPQHF.

V and J are TRBV11-2 and TRBJ1-2; possible D gene TRBD1, 6 bases. V was shortened by 3 bases and J by 4 bases, with 15 bases between the two germline ends. Looked up from germline, CDR1 is SGHAT and CDR2 is FQNNGV. The CDR3 is made up of 15 amino acids. In nucleotides, the CDR3 is TGTGCCAGCAGCTTGCGTGGACAGACCTTCTATGGCTACACCTTC. Translating gives CASSLRGQTFYGYTF.

This chain links TRBV6-6 with TRBJ1-5, with D maybe TRBD1 (6 bases). Germline CDR1 is MNHNY and CDR2 is SVGAGI (reference sequence). V lost 8 bases and J lost 4, with 18 bases in between. The CDR3 is made up of 15 amino acids. CDR3 protein: CASRGAGSINQPQHF. The CDR3 DNA sequence: TGTGCCAGCCGGGGGGCAGGGTCCATTAATCAGCCCCAGCATTTT.

This clone was found once. The chain joins TRBV6-5 to TRBJ2-7; the D gene is possibly TRBD1 (5 bases). The V end lost 5 bases, the J end lost 5 bases, and 16 bases lay between the germline ends. CDR1 MNHEY and CDR2 SVGAGI come from the germline V gene. CDR3 size: 14 residues. CDR3 nucleotides: TGTGCCAGCAGTCACAGGCGAGGATCCCACGAGCAGTACTTC. This translates into CASSHRRGSHEQYF.

This chain uses TRBV11-1 with TRBJ2-3; D gene unclear. The germline CDR1 and CDR2 sequences are SGHAT and FQDESV (reference sequence). CDR3 length: 16 amino acids. Trimming shortened V by 2 bases and J by 0 bases, and 12 bases separated the two germline ends. CDR3 in DNA: TGTGCCAGCAGCTTATATAGTGGAGCTAGCACAGATACGCAGTATTTT. It translates to CASSLYSGASTDTQYF.

The chain links TRBV7-2 to TRBJ2-7, with 10 bases aligning to TRBD2. After removal of 4 bases from V and 6 bases from J, the junction contained 9 bases not matched to a gene. This CDR3 has 15 residues. Germline values: CDR1 SGHTA, CDR2 FQGNSA. The CDR3: CASSSSGGASFEQYF. The CDR3 coding sequence is TGTGCCAGCAGCTCGAGCGGGGGGGCCTCATTCGAGCAGTACTTC.

The chain recombines TRBV28 with TRBJ2-4, with TRBD1 as a possible D gene (5 bases). The CDR3 length is 19 residues. Between the trimmed V and J ends, which lost 5 bases and 2 bases, there was a span of 25 bases. Germline V lookup: CDR1 MDHEN, CDR2 SYDVKM. The CDR3 DNA reads TGTGCCAGCAGTCCTAGAGGTTTCAGTCAGGGTAGGACCAAAAACATTCAGTACTTC. It specifies CASSPRGFSQGRTKNIQYF. The full variable domain, rest sourced from reference TRBV28 and TRBJ2-4, is DVKVTQSSRYLVKRTGEKVFLECVQDMDHENMFWYRQDPGLGLRLIYFSYDVKMKEKGDIPEGYSVSREKKERFSLILESASTNQTSMYLCASSPRGFSQGRTKNIQYFGAGTRLSVL.

The chain combines TRBV19 with TRBJ1-4; the D gene is possibly TRBD1 (5 bases). The length of the CDR3 is 15 residues. V gave up 2 bases and J gave up 4 bases, with 11 bases separating them. CDR1 and CDR2 from the germline V gene are LNHDA and SQIVND (reference sequence). CDR3 in DNA: TGTGCCAGTAGTATACCGGGACCCTTTAATGAAAAACTGTTTTTT. It translates to CASSIPGPFNEKLFF. Drawing the rest from reference TRBV19 and TRBJ1-4, the complete variable domain is DGGITQSPKYLFRKEGQNVTLSCEQNLNHDAMYWYRQDPGQGLRLIYYSQIVNDFQKGDIAEGYSVSREKKESFPLTVTSAQKNPTAFYLCASSIPGPFNEKLFFGSGTQLSVL.

The gene calls are TRBV7-2 and TRBJ2-5; no clear D gene. Germline values: CDR1 SGHTA, CDR2 FQGNSA. The V end was cut by 1 base, the J end by 5 bases, with 14 bases between. The CDR3 is made up of 15 amino acids. As DNA, the CDR3 is TGTGCCAGCAGCTTAGGACGGGCTCCCGTGGAGACCCAGTACTTC. Amino acids: CASSLGRAPVETQYF.

J is TRBJ2-1 and V is TRBV5-1, with D perhaps TRBD1 (6 bases). CDR3 size: 14 residues. Germline V gives CDR1 SGHRS, CDR2 YFSETQ. The V end lost 6 bases, the J end lost 6 bases, and 16 bases lay between the germline ends. The CDR3 nucleotides are TGCGCCAGCACCATCACATCAGGGGTCAATGAGCAGTTCTTC. Protein: CASTITSGVNEQFF.

V and J are TRBV2 and TRBJ1-1; no definite D call. Between the trimmed V and J ends, which lost 4 bases and 8 bases, there was a span of 17 bases. This CDR3 comprises 14 residues. Germline CDR1 and CDR2: SNHLY and FYNNEI. CDR3 nucleotide sequence: TGTGCCAGCAGTGGACCGTGGGAGGTAGTCGAAGCTTTCTTT. Amino acid sequence: CASSGPWEVVEAFF.

The chain has TRBV4-1 and TRBJ2-7; TRBD1 matches 12 bases. CDR1 and CDR2 (germline): MGHRA, YSYEKL. The V gene end was trimmed by 2 bases and the J gene end by 8 bases; junction bases not matched to a gene: 7. There are 15 residues in the CDR3. The CDR3 loop is CASSQPRDRGQKQYF. CDR3 coding DNA: TGCGCCAGCAGCCAACCCCGGGACAGGGGGCAAAAGCAGTACTTC.

This chain connects TRBV5-1 to TRBJ2-5, with 11 positions matching TRBD2. V gave up 4 bases and J gave up 0 bases; unmatched junction bases: 8. The germline gives CDR1 SGHRS, CDR2 YFSETQ. CDR3 length: 17 amino acids. The CDR3 loop reads CASSLSSGGPDQETQYF. The CDR3 coding sequence is TGCGCCAGCAGCCTCTCTAGCGGGGGGCCCGACCAAGAGACCCAGTACTTC.

The CDR3 region has the DNA TGTGCCAGCCAGGGGGGTTCACTTCGAGACACCATATATTTT. Translated, it gives CASQGGSLRDTIYF. V and J are TRBV28 and TRBJ1-3; TRBD1 matches at 7 bases. The V and J ends lost 8 bases and 8 bases, in that order; junction bases with no gene match: 12. In germline, CDR1 is MDHEN, CDR2 SYDVKM. This CDR3 region has 14 residues.

V usage is TRBV5-5 and J usage is TRBJ2-4; D is possibly TRBD1 (6 bases). V shed 5 bases and J shed 5 bases, with 20 bases lying between them. Germline V CDR1 and CDR2: SGHKS, YYEKEE (reference sequence). CDR3 length equals 16 residues. The CDR3 loop is CASRGAHDLSENIQYF. The CDR3 DNA reads TGTGCCAGCAGGGGGGCGCATGATCTTTCCGAAAACATTCAGTACTTC.

This chain links TRBV6-5 with TRBJ1-2; D call uncertain. This CDR3 comprises 14 residues. The V gene's germline CDR1 is MNHEY and CDR2 SVGAGI. Trimming took off 5 bases at V and 6 bases at J, with 16 bases between the two ends. The CDR3 is CASSPPPEWNGYTF. The CDR3 DNA is TGTGCCAGCAGTCCGCCCCCCGAGTGGAATGGCTACACCTTC.

This clone appeared once. The V call is TRBV7-2, the J call TRBJ2-3, with 7 bases aligning to TRBD2. Germline assignment: CDR1 SGHTA and CDR2 FQGNSA. The J segment lost 0 bases and the V segment lost 7 bases, leaving 4 bases of the junction unmatched. The CDR3 is 14 residues long. The CDR3 DNA follows: TGTGCCAGCAAAAGCGGGGCGAGCACAGATACGCAGTATTTT. Its protein product is CASKSGASTDTQYF.

This chain uses TRBV7-9 with TRBJ2-5; the D gene is possibly TRBD2 (5 bases). Per the germline V gene, CDR1 is SEHNR and CDR2 is FQNEAQ (reference sequence). This CDR3 has 12 amino acids. Trimming took off 3 bases at V and 4 bases at J, with 6 bases between the two ends. The CDR3 loop is CASSFGRETQYF. The CDR3 DNA reads TGTGCCAGCAGCTTTGGGAGAGAGACCCAGTACTTC.

The chain uses TRBV15 and TRBJ1-2; D not resolved. Germline CDR1 and CDR2: LNHNV and YYDKDF (reference sequence). The CDR3 covers 15 residues. Deletions cut 0 bases from V and 2 bases from J, with 10 bases between. CDR3 DNA sequence: TGTGCCACCAGCAGAGATGGCTTAACCAACTATGGCTACACCTTC. Translating it yields CATSRDGLTNYGYTF.